This T cell receptor beta chain was recovered during a study of shared clonotypes between healthy human individuals. Execution of the assay was at deep level. Some clones are missing from TCRdb's copy, which holds only in-frame ones; the method was immunoSEQ multiplex PCR. This table holds 450,000 to 550,000 clones, about four fifths found once. This CDR3 comprises 15 residues. Germline V gene lookup returns CDR1 SEHNR and CDR2 FQNEAQ (reference sequence). The J segment lost 5 bases and the V segment lost 5 bases, leaving 3 bases of the junction unmatched. This clone appeared a single time. This same CDR3 is encoded by further DNA sequences in the sample.

This rearrangement joins TRBV7-9 to TRBJ2-1, with 13 bases aligning to TRBD2. The source material was PBMCs. This receptor was obtained from a middle-aged woman in good health. Some clones in this sample may be carry-over from other donors' samples. CDR3: CASSPGLAGDNEQFF. In DNA, the CDR3 is TGTGCCAGCAGCCCAGGACTAGCGGGAGACAATGAGCAGTTCTTC.